Below, one T cell receptor beta chain is given with its context. The antigen is undetermined. The V segment lost 4 bases and the J segment 4 bases; nucleotides outside the gene matches: 9. Germline V gene sequence: CDR1 DFQATT, CDR2 SNEGSKA (reference sequence). CDR3 length: 14 amino acids. This record comes from a study of early T cells in non-severe SARS-CoV-2 infection. General study findings and limits: Anti-spike CD8 responses were favored in VDJdb matching, and private and CD4 specificities were missed.

One entry per CDR3 protein results from TCRdb running MiXCR on the 5' RACE reads. The data hold about 54,000 distinct CDR3 sequences, with less than 9.5% observed a single time. Sequences were derived from whole blood, sampled at baseline. This rearrangement joins TRBV20-1 to TRBJ2-7; 8 bases match TRBD2. The sequence was collected from an adult who was a healthcare worker with PCR-confirmed SARS-CoV-2 infection or an uninfected control (not recorded which). Written as DNA, the CDR3 is TGCAGTGCTAAATTAGCGGGAAGGACTTACGAGCAGTACTTC. Protein sequence: CSAKLAGRTYEQYF.